These 26 T cell receptor beta chains were all obtained from the same sample, sequenced in a study of radiotherapy plus CTLA-4 blockade in lung cancer. TCRdb's table, derived via immunoSEQ multiplex PCR, lists solely in-frame clones and lacks some. The table lists roughly 120,000 clones, more than 65% of them singletons. The specimen comprised peripheral blood, sampled from a patient treated with radiotherapy plus ipilimumab. The receptors come from a human donor with non-small cell lung cancer who had a partial response to radiotherapy plus ipilimumab.

The chain is built from TRBV28 and TRBJ2-2; D remains ambiguous. From germline, CDR1 is MDHEN and CDR2 SYDVKM. Trimming took off 3 bases at V and 3 bases at J, with 2 bases between the two ends. This CDR3 is built from 12 residues. The CDR3, as DNA: TGTGCCAGCAGTTTCTACACCGGGGAGCTGTTTTTT. This encodes CASSFYTGELFF. The full variable domain, rest sourced from reference TRBV28 and TRBJ2-2, is DVKVTQSSRYLVKRTGEKVFLECVQDMDHENMFWYRQDPGLGLRLIYFSYDVKMKEKGDIPEGYSVSREKKERFSLILESASTNQTSMYLCASSFYTGELFFGEGSRLTVL.

About this clone itself: The junction departs from the called germline gene at one end, perhaps through a read error. V is TRBV6-5 and J is TRBJ1-5; the match to TRBD1 covers 9 bases. The CDR3 covers 14 residues. CDR1 MNHEY and CDR2 SVGAGI come from the germline V gene. In DNA form, the CDR3 reads TGTGCCAGCAGTGGTACAGGGGGCAAACAGCCCCAGCATTTT. As protein: CASSGTGGKQPQHF.

The chain links TRBV7-2 to TRBJ2-2, with D possibly TRBD1 on 6 matching bases. V was trimmed by 5 bases and J by 4 bases, leaving 11 bases between them. This CDR3 is built from 14 residues. Germline V gene lookup returns CDR1 SGHTA and CDR2 FQGNSA. The CDR3 coding sequence is TGTGCCAGCAGCACCGGACAGTCCACCGGGGAGCTGTTTTTT. Residues: CASSTGQSTGELFF.

V usage is TRBV28 and J usage is TRBJ1-2; D may be TRBD1 (6 bases). Germline V gives CDR1 MDHEN, CDR2 SYDVKM. With 3 bases removed from V and 2 bases from J, the gap between germline ends came to 13 bases. This CDR3 is built from 15 residues. Here the CDR3 reads CASSFQQGLNYGYTF. CDR3 nucleotides: TGTGCCAGCAGTTTTCAACAGGGTCTAAACTATGGCTACACCTTC.

Only a few counts were recorded for this clone. J is TRBJ2-7 and V is TRBV6-6; a weak D match, TRBD1 (5 bases). There are 14 residues in the CDR3. The germline V and J ends were trimmed by 2 bases and 0 bases, with 8 bases remaining between them. The germline V gene has CDR1 MNHNY and CDR2 SVGAGI (reference sequence). The CDR3, as DNA: TGTGCCAGCAGTTACGACAGAAACTCCTACGAGCAGTACTTC. This encodes CASSYDRNSYEQYF.

The CDR3 sequence: CASSLSPDRKTNTEAFF. The CDR3 DNA sequence: TGTGCCAGCAGTTTATCCCCGGACAGAAAGACGAACACTGAAGCTTTCTTT. This chain joins TRBV27 and TRBJ1-1; tentatively, D is TRBD1 (6 bases). Germline CDR1 reads MNHEY; CDR2 reads SMNVEV (reference sequence). The CDR3 extends over 17 amino acids. V lost 0 bases and J lost 1, with 15 bases in between.

Comment on this clone: Germline is not matched at one junction end, which may reflect a read error. The same CDR3 can be traced to other DNA sequences in this sample. The rearrangement uses TRBV6-5 and TRBJ1-1; 9 bases fit TRBD1. The CDR3 loop spans 15 amino acids. Looked up from germline, CDR1 is MNHEY and CDR2 is SVGAGI. The DNA for the CDR3 is TGCGCCAGCAGTTACTCGGGACAGGGTTTGACTGAAGCTTTCTTT. Residues: CASSYSGQGLTEAFF.

This clone has just one count. The J gene is TRBJ2-1, the V gene TRBV29-1; 12 nucleotides align to TRBD2. V lost 4 bases, J lost 8 bases, and 3 bases stayed unmatched. Germline loops: CDR1 SQVTM, CDR2 ANQGSEA. The CDR3 runs 13 residues. CDR3: CSVVTSGSDEQFF. CDR3 bases: TGCAGCGTTGTGACTAGCGGGAGCGATGAGCAGTTCTTC.

The rearrangement links TRBV4-1 to TRBJ1-1; possibly TRBD1 for D (5 bases). Germline V gene sequence: CDR1 MGHRA, CDR2 YSYEKL. The CDR3 loop spans 14 amino acids. Trimming stripped 2 bases from V and 8 bases from J, with 15 bases between. The CDR3 region has the DNA TGCGCCAGCAGCCAACCGAGAAGAAGGGGCGAAGCTTTCTTT. Translated, it gives CASSQPRRRGEAFF.

This clone showed up just a few times. The chain recombines TRBV15 with TRBJ2-2; the D is unclear. V was cut by 1 base and J by 5 bases, with 8 bases left in between. The V gene's germline CDR1 is LNHNV and CDR2 YYDKDF (reference sequence). This CDR3 comprises 14 residues. The CDR3 reads CATSRGSGTGELFF. Written as DNA, the CDR3 is TGTGCCACCAGCAGAGGGAGTGGTACCGGGGAGCTGTTTTTT.

Regarding this clone: Other DNA sequences in this specimen translate into the identical CDR3. V usage is TRBV2 and J usage is TRBJ2-2; weak D call: TRBD1 (6 bases). CDR3 length: 15 amino acids. Germline values: CDR1 SNHLY, CDR2 FYNNEI. V lost 3 bases to trimming and J lost 0 bases, with 8 bases between them. This CDR3 reads CASSEHRANTGELFF. The CDR3 DNA reads TGTGCCAGCAGTGAGCACAGGGCGAACACCGGGGAGCTGTTTTTT.

The chain couples TRBV6-5 to TRBJ1-1; TRBD1 agrees at 10 bases. From germline, CDR1 is MNHEY and CDR2 SVGAGI. The length of the CDR3 is 15 residues. V gave up 1 base and J gave up 11 bases; unmatched junction bases: 10. CDR3 nucleotides: TGTGCCAGCAGTTACTACCGGGACAGGGGTTACAAGGCTTTCTTT. Translation: CASSYYRDRGYKAFF.

The chain employs TRBV4-1 and TRBJ2-1; TRBD2 matches 9 bases. Germline V gene lookup returns CDR1 MGHRA and CDR2 YSYEKL. This CDR3 has 17 residues. The V segment lost 1 base and the J segment 7 bases; nucleotides outside the gene matches: 11. The CDR3 DNA follows: TGCGCCAGCAGCCAAGTTGGCGGGAGGGCCAGAGGGAATGAGCAGTTCTTC. Its protein is CASSQVGGRARGNEQFF.

The chain carries TRBV7-9 and TRBJ1-2, with TRBD1 as a possible D gene (6 bases). V lost 4 bases, J lost 4 bases, and 16 bases lay in between. The V gene's germline CDR1 is SEHNR and CDR2 FQNEAQ (reference sequence). The CDR3 has 15 residues. In DNA, the CDR3 is TGTGCCAGCAGCTCCACAGGGACCCCCCTCTATGGCTACACCTTC. It is translated as CASSSTGTPLYGYTF.

The chain employs TRBV5-5 and TRBJ2-3; TRBD2 aligns across 8 bases. V shed 3 bases, J shed 0 bases, and the junction held 6 bases outside the gene matches. Germline V gene data show CDR1 as SGHKS and CDR2 as YYEKEE (reference sequence). The CDR3 runs to 16 residues. CDR3 residues: CASSSGGSLSTDTQYF. In DNA form, the CDR3 reads TGTGCCAGCAGCTCGGGGGGGAGCCTAAGCACAGATACGCAGTATTTT.

CDR3 region: CASSEEGLADTGELFF. The DNA of the CDR3 is TGCGCCAGCAGTGAGGAGGGACTAGCGGACACCGGGGAGCTGTTTTTT. The rearrangement links TRBV10-1 to TRBJ2-2; TRBD2 agrees at 11 bases. Trimming cost V 2 bases and J 3 bases; bases outside gene matches: 2. The CDR3 has 16 amino acids. Germline CDR1 WNHNN, CDR2 SYGVQD (reference sequence).

The genes are TRBV28 and TRBJ1-1; D call uncertain. V was pared by 5 bases and J by 3 bases, with 4 bases between. CDR3 length equals 11 residues. In germline, CDR1 is MDHEN, CDR2 SYDVKM. CDR3 sequence reads: CASSRYTEAFF. CDR3 sequence (DNA): TGTGCCAGCAGTCGGTACACTGAAGCTTTCTTT.

The rearrangement links TRBV28 to TRBJ1-5; TRBD1 matches at 7 bases. The trim removed 7 bases at V and 3 bases at J, leaving 12 bases unmatched. The CDR3 is made up of 16 amino acids. The germline CDR1 and CDR2 sequences are MDHEN and SYDVKM. The CDR3 coding sequence is TGTGCCAGCATTAAGGGGCAGGGGGTTCCCAATCAGCCCCAGCATTTT. This gives the protein CASIKGQGVPNQPQHF. Drawing the rest from reference TRBV28 and TRBJ1-5, the complete variable domain is DVKVTQSSRYLVKRTGEKVFLECVQDMDHENMFWYRQDPGLGLRLIYFSYDVKMKEKGDIPEGYSVSREKKERFSLILESASTNQTSMYLCASIKGQGVPNQPQHFGDGTRLSIL.

The rearrangement uses TRBV28 and TRBJ2-4, with D possibly being TRBD1 (6 bases). This CDR3 spans 14 amino acids. CDR1 and CDR2 from the germline V gene are MDHEN and SYDVKM. Trimming shortened V by 4 bases and J by 6 bases, and 13 bases separated the two germline ends. The CDR3 sequence: CASSYLDRLNIQYF. The CDR3 region has the DNA TGTGCCAGCAGTTACCTGGACAGACTAAACATTCAGTACTTC.

The V gene is TRBV7-8, the J gene TRBJ1-6, with 8 bases matching TRBD1. With V trimmed by 5 bases and J by 2 bases, 8 bases remained unmatched. Looked up from germline, CDR1 is SGHVS and CDR2 is FQNEAQ. The CDR3 has 17 residues. The CDR3 spells CASSATGTGAYNSPLHF. DNA of the CDR3: TGTGCCAGCAGCGCCACCGGGACAGGAGCCTATAATTCACCCCTCCACTTT.

This clone ranks as medium-sized. The chain is built from TRBV4-3 and TRBJ1-5; 11 bases are shared with TRBD1. This CDR3 contains 15 residues. Trimming removed 3 bases from V and 6 bases from J; junction bases left unmatched: 4. CDR1 is LGHNA, CDR2 YSLEER, per germline. CDR3 amino acids: CASSQGTGGRQPQHF. DNA of the CDR3: TGCGCCAGCAGCCAGGGGACAGGGGGGCGTCAGCCCCAGCATTTT.

V and J are TRBV28 and TRBJ1-5, with D uncertain. Trimming shortened V by 2 bases and J by 0 bases, and 17 bases separated the two germline ends. Germline values: CDR1 MDHEN, CDR2 SYDVKM. The CDR3 is made up of 18 amino acids. The CDR3 DNA reads TGTGCCAGCAGTTTAGGTCCCCTCGGGTCCAATAGCAATCAGCCCCAGCATTTT. The encoded protein is CASSLGPLGSNSNQPQHF.

This chain uses TRBV5-1 with TRBJ1-2; the match to TRBD1 covers 9 bases. CDR3 length equals 16 residues. Trimming took 3 bases from V and 2 from J; bases not matched to a gene: 8. Looked up from germline, CDR1 is SGHRS and CDR2 is YFSETQ. The CDR3 sequence is CASSWVPGQGNYGYTF. DNA of the CDR3: TGCGCCAGCAGCTGGGTCCCGGGACAGGGAAACTATGGCTACACCTTC.

The genes are TRBV9 and TRBJ2-3; 8 bases match TRBD2. V gave up 2 bases and J gave up 1 base; unmatched junction bases: 18. This CDR3 is built from 20 residues. Germline V lookup: CDR1 SGDLS, CDR2 YYNGEE. This CDR3 is CASSVGSTSALPYGTDTQYF. In nucleotides, the CDR3 is TGTGCCAGCAGCGTCGGATCGACTAGCGCACTACCATATGGCACAGATACGCAGTATTTT.

The table lists this clone with a few counts. V and J are TRBV7-9 and TRBJ1-4; TRBD1 matches 7 bases. Losses at the gene ends were 5 bases for V and 3 bases for J; bases not matched to a gene: 6. The CDR3 has 15 residues. Germline CDR1 SEHNR, CDR2 FQNEAQ (reference sequence). The DNA of the CDR3 is TGTGCCAGCAGCGCGCAGGGGGTTGCTAATGAAAAACTGTTTTTT. Protein: CASSAQGVANEKLFF. The whole variable domain, remainder taken from reference TRBV7-9 and TRBJ1-4, is DTGVSQNPRHKITKRGQNVTFRCDPISEHNRLYWYRQTLGQGPEFLTYFQNEAQLEKSRLLSDRFSAERPKGSFSTLEIQRTEQGDSAMYLCASSAQGVANEKLFFGSGTQLSVL.

J is TRBJ2-1 and V is TRBV9; 9 positions match TRBD2. This CDR3 region has 16 residues. Germline loops: CDR1 SGDLS, CDR2 YYNGEE. V lost 0 bases, J lost 5 bases, and 6 bases stayed unmatched. CDR3 loop: CASSVEAGGRHNEQFF. Written as DNA, the CDR3 is TGTGCCAGCAGCGTAGAGGCGGGAGGGCGACACAATGAGCAGTTCTTC. The entire variable domain, with the rest obtained from reference TRBV9 and TRBJ2-1, is as follows: DSGVTQTPKHLITATGQRVTLRCSPRSGDLSVYWYQQSLDQGLQFLIQYYNGEERAKGNILERFSAQQFPDLHSELNLSSLELGDSALYFCASSVEAGGRHNEQFFGPGTRLTVL.